In its sample, the clone carrying this T cell receptor (beta chain) was seen a few times. The CDR3 runs to 19 residues. Germline V CDR1 and CDR2: KGHDR, SFDVKD. The ends were cut back, 4 bases at V and 0 bases at J, with 20 bases in the middle. Quantitative molecular-barcoded 5'-RACE generated the TCR beta libraries. TCRdb itself ran the 5' RACE reads through MiXCR, one entry per CDR3 protein. This sample yields 350,000 to 450,000 distinct CDR3 sequences, of which roughly 20% are seen a single time; approximately 14% belongs to the top ten. These data belong to a study of CD8 T cells in ankylosing spondylitis.

The J gene is TRBJ2-2, the V gene TRBV24-1; TRBD1 is a possible D gene (6 bases). What was sequenced was blood, either unsorted or a sorted T cell fraction (not recorded which). This TCR was sampled from a male donor with ankylosing spondylitis or in good health (not recorded which). The CDR3 loop is CATSDQTGFGAANTGELFF. The DNA for the CDR3 is TGTGCCACCAGTGACCAAACAGGGTTTGGGGCCGCGAACACCGGGGAGCTGTTTTTT.